Presented here are 17 T cell receptor beta chains from one specimen sequenced in a study of OX40 agonist ivuxolimab in advanced cancers. TCRdb keeps only in-frame clones here, not all; method: immunoSEQ multiplex PCR. The sample yields 90,000 to 120,000 clones, approximately 89% seen once. The sequences come from CD4+ or CD8+ T cells sorted from blood, collected in a trial of the OX40 agonist ivuxolimab. These receptors all stem from an adult with an advanced solid tumor such as melanoma, head and neck, liver or kidney cancer.

This chain uses TRBV30 with TRBJ2-6; 7 bases are shared with TRBD2. The germline CDR1 and CDR2 sequences are GTSNPN and SVGIG (reference sequence). The CDR3 is 16 amino acids. Trimming at V came to 6 bases and at J to 0 bases, leaving 8 bases not matched to a gene. CDR3 loop: CACSSGGDSGANVLTF. CDR3 in DNA: TGTGCCTGCTCTAGCGGAGGGGACTCTGGGGCCAACGTCCTGACTTTC.

This chain connects TRBV9 to TRBJ2-7, with TRBD2 matching 7 bases. The CDR3 sequence is 15 residues long. The V segment lost 3 bases and the J segment 1 base; nucleotides outside the gene matches: 7. The germline V gene encodes CDR1 SGDLS and CDR2 YYNGEE. This chain's CDR3 is CASSARDYPSYEQYF. The CDR3 bases are TGTGCCAGCAGCGCCAGGGACTACCCATCCTACGAGCAGTACTTC.

V gene TRBV29-1 combines with J gene TRBJ1-1; TRBD1 is a possible D gene (6 bases). Trimming left V 6 bases short and J 7 bases short, with 9 bases between. The CDR3 length is 10 residues. The germline V gene has CDR1 SQVTM and CDR2 ANQGSEA. CDR3 region: CSVKDSEAFF. CDR3 DNA sequence: TGCAGCGTAAAGGACAGTGAAGCTTTCTTT.

The gene calls are TRBV19 and TRBJ2-4; D gene ambiguous. CDR3 length: 18 residues. Trimming shortened V by 3 bases and J by 0 bases, and 18 bases separated the two germline ends. Germline loops: CDR1 LNHDA, CDR2 SQIVND (reference sequence). CDR3 nucleotide sequence: TGTGCCAGTAGTATCGGGTTTGTAGGGCCCAAAGCCAAAAACATTCAGTACTTC. This gives the protein CASSIGFVGPKAKNIQYF.

The genes are TRBV5-6 and TRBJ2-3; D may be TRBD2 (5 bases). The CDR3 is made up of 14 amino acids. Germline lookup yields CDR1 SGHDT and CDR2 YYEEEE. Trimming took 2 bases from V and 2 from J, leaving 9 bases between them. CDR3: CASSFRGYTDTQYF. CDR3 bases: TGTGCCAGCAGCTTCCGGGGATACACAGATACGCAGTATTTT. Filled out from reference TRBV5-6 and TRBJ2-3, the complete variable domain reads DAGVTQSPTHLIKTRGQQVTLRCSPKSGHDTVSWYQQALGQGPQFIFQYYEEEERQRGNFPDRFSGHQFPNYSSELNVNALLLGDSALYLCASSFRGYTDTQYFGPGTRLTVL.

This chain links TRBV18 with TRBJ1-1; D remains ambiguous. This CDR3 has 15 residues. In germline, CDR1 is KGHSH, CDR2 LQKENI. Trimming left V 1 base short and J 2 bases short, with 11 bases between. The CDR3 loop reads CASSPLPGPNTEAFF. The CDR3 region has the DNA TGTGCCAGCTCACCACTCCCAGGACCAAACACTGAAGCTTTCTTT.

The chain couples TRBV6-6 to TRBJ1-1; D is unclear. The CDR3 has 14 residues. V lost 2 bases, J lost 0 bases, and 7 bases lay in between. Looked up from germline, CDR1 is MNHNY and CDR2 is SVGAGI (reference sequence). The CDR3 bases are TGTGCCAGCAGTTACGCAGATTTGAACACTGAAGCTTTCTTT. As protein: CASSYADLNTEAFF.

The genes are TRBV28 and TRBJ2-7; no clear D gene. V lost 7 bases and J lost 1, with 11 bases in between. Germline-derived CDR1 and CDR2 are MDHEN and SYDVKM. The CDR3 totals 13 residues. This CDR3 is CASTRSWSYEQYF. The CDR3 DNA is TGTGCCAGCACCCGAAGCTGGTCCTACGAGCAGTACTTC. Based on the CDR3 plus reference TRBV28 and TRBJ2-7, the full variable domain is DVKVTQSSRYLVKRTGEKVFLECVQDMDHENMFWYRQDPGLGLRLIYFSYDVKMKEKGDIPEGYSVSREKKERFSLILESASTNQTSMYLCASTRSWSYEQYFGPGTRLTVT.

The chain uses TRBV19 and TRBJ1-5; a possible D gene is TRBD1 (6 bases). Trimming pared 2 bases from V and 6 bases from J, leaving 11 bases between. The V gene's germline CDR1 is LNHDA and CDR2 SQIVND (reference sequence). The CDR3 runs 14 residues. This CDR3 is CASSIKGVSQPQHF. The CDR3 DNA is TGTGCCAGTAGTATAAAGGGGGTGAGTCAGCCCCAGCATTTT.

This chain connects TRBV19 to TRBJ1-2, with D possibly matching TRBD1 (5 bases). CDR3 length equals 11 residues. CDR1 and CDR2 from the germline V gene are LNHDA and SQIVND (reference sequence). V lost 6 bases to trimming and J lost 6 bases, with 8 bases between them. CDR3 bases: TGTGCCAGTAGGGAGGGGAATGGCTACACCTTC. Protein sequence: CASREGNGYTF.

The gene calls are TRBV9 and TRBJ2-7; D gene uncertain. The V end was cut by 4 bases, the J end by 2 bases, with 13 bases between. CDR1 and CDR2 (germline): SGDLS, YYNGEE. The CDR3 extends over 14 amino acids. CDR3 sequence: CASSQVPNPYEQYF. The CDR3 DNA reads TGTGCCAGCAGCCAAGTCCCAAACCCCTACGAGCAGTACTTC.

The chain joins TRBV6-1 to TRBJ2-3, with no clear D. The CDR3 runs 11 residues. Germline V CDR1 and CDR2: MNHNS, SASEGT. Trimming removed 6 bases at V and 6 bases at J, with 7 bases between. CDR3 sequence reads: CASSPMDTQYF. The DNA of the CDR3 is TGTGCCAGCAGCCCTATGGATACGCAGTATTTT.

A few counts support this clone. Other DNA sequences from this sample encode an identical CDR3 as well. The V and J genes are TRBV9 and TRBJ2-7; D is tentatively TRBD1 or TRBD2 (7 bases each). This CDR3 comprises 15 residues. Germline lookup yields CDR1 SGDLS and CDR2 YYNGEE. Trimming removed 3 bases from V and 6 bases from J, with 19 bases in between. CDR3 nucleotides: TGTGCCAGCAGCGCGCTGACAGGGACGGGAGGCGAGCAGTACTTC. Its protein is CASSALTGTGGEQYF.

The chain is built from TRBV30 and TRBJ2-5, with D uncertain. The CDR3 is 13 residues long. V lost 1 base and J 5 bases, leaving 11 bases between the germline ends. CDR1 and CDR2 from the germline V gene are GTSNPN and SVGIG (reference sequence). The CDR3 coding sequence is TGTGCCTGGAGTGCTAACCCCCCGGAGACCCAGTACTTC. Residues: CAWSANPPETQYF.

This clone was observed a single time. This chain uses TRBV6-1 with TRBJ2-5, with unresolved D. CDR3 size: 14 residues. The germline CDR1 and CDR2 sequences are MNHNS and SASEGT. The ends were cut back, 5 bases at V and 4 bases at J, with 14 bases in the middle. CDR3 in DNA: TGTGCCAGCAGTCGCCAGCAGGCTATAGAGACCCAGTACTTC. Its protein is CASSRQQAIETQYF.

The chain is built from TRBV4-2 and TRBJ1-2; no clear D gene. CDR3 length: 16 residues. Germline V gives CDR1 LGHNA, CDR2 YNFKEQ. V lost 4 bases and J 2 bases, leaving 17 bases between the germline ends. The CDR3 loop is CASSLHDRTENYGYTF. Here the CDR3 DNA reads TGTGCCAGCAGCCTGCATGATAGGACGGAGAACTATGGCTACACCTTC.

This chain connects TRBV9 to TRBJ2-7; 8 bases line up with TRBD2. The length of the CDR3 is 14 residues. Germline V CDR1 and CDR2: SGDLS, YYNGEE. The trim removed 1 base at V and 3 bases at J, leaving 3 bases unmatched. CDR3 amino acids: CASSVTGGDYEQYF. The CDR3 nucleotides read TGTGCCAGCAGCGTAACCGGGGGGGACTACGAGCAGTACTTC.